This TCR beta chain was retrieved from a study of control samples from healthy donors and cancer patients. This CDR3 region has 15 residues. Germline CDR1 reads SGHDT; CDR2 reads YYEEEE. Trimming at V came to 2 bases and at J to 5 bases, leaving 8 bases not matched to a gene. Assay used: immunoSEQ multiplex PCR; TCRdb lists only in-frame clones, some missing. The sample includes 150,000 to 200,000 clones, approximately 95% seen only once; the top ten take around 1.6%. The source of this sequence is a man in his late teens or twenties in good health. J is TRBJ2-5 and V is TRBV5-6, with TRBD1 matching over 8 bases. The sample taken for sequencing was blood. CDR3 sequence (DNA): TGTGCCAGCAGCTTTTTGACAGGGGTTATTGAGACCCAGTACTTC. This encodes CASSFLTGVIETQYF. The entire variable domain, with the rest obtained from reference TRBV5-6 and TRBJ2-5, is as follows: DAGVTQSPTHLIKTRGQQVTLRCSPKSGHDTVSWYQQALGQGPQFIFQYYEEEERQRGNFPDRFSGHQFPNYSSELNVNALLLGDSALYLCASSFLTGVIETQYFGPGTRLLVL.